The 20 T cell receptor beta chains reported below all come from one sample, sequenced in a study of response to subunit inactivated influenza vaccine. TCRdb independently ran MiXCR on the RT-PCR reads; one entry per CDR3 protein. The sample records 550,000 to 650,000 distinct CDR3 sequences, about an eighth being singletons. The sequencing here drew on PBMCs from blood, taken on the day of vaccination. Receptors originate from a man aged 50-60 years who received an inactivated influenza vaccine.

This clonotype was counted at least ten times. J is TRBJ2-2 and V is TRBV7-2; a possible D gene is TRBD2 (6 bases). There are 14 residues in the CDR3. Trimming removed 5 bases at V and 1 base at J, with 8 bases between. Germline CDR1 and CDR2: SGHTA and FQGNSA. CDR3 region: CASSPGLNTGELFF. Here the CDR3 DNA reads TGTGCCAGCAGCCCGGGACTGAACACCGGGGAGCTGTTTTTT.

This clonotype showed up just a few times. The CDR3 sequence is CASAGASTDTQYF. The DNA of the CDR3 is TGTGCTTCGGCGGGAGCCTCCACAGATACGCAGTATTTT. The rearrangement joins TRBV5-6 to TRBJ2-3; 7 bases agree with TRBD2. This CDR3 region has 13 residues. Germline V gene lookup returns CDR1 SGHDT and CDR2 YYEEEE. Full variable domain (outside the CDR3, taken from reference TRBV5-6 and TRBJ2-3): DAGVTQSPTHLIKTRGQQVTLRCSPKSGHDTVSWYQQALGQGPQFIFQYYEEEERQRGNFPDRFSGHQFPNYSSELNVNALLLGDSALYLCASAGASTDTQYFGPGTRLTVL.

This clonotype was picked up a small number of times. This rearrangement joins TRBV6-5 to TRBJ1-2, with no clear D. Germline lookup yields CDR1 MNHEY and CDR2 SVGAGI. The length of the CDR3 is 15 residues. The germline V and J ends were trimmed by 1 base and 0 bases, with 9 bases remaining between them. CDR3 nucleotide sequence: TGTGCCAGCAGTTACTTCGGCAGTTCTAACTATGGCTACACCTTC. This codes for CASSYFGSSNYGYTF.

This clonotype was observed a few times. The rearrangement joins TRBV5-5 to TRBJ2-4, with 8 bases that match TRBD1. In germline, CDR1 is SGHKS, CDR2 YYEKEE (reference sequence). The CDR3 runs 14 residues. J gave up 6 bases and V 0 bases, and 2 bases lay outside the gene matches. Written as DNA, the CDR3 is TGTGCCAGCAGCTTGGGGACAGGGACAAACATTCAGTACTTC. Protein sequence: CASSLGTGTNIQYF.

The CDR3 here is CAWSVRRAGSYNEQFF. The CDR3, as DNA: TGTGCCTGGAGTGTACGGCGGGCTGGCTCCTACAATGAGCAGTTCTTC. The chain has TRBV30 and TRBJ2-1; tentatively, D is TRBD2 (5 bases). Germline CDR1 reads GTSNPN; CDR2 reads SVGIG (reference sequence). V lost 0 bases and J 0 bases, leaving 12 bases between the germline ends. This CDR3 comprises 16 residues.

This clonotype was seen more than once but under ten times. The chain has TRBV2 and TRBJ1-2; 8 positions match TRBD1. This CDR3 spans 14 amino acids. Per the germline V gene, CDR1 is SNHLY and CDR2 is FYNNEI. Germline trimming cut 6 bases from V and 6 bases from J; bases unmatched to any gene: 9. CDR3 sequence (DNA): TGTGCCAGCAGAACCCAGGGGGCGCGTCATGGCTACACCTTC. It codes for CASRTQGARHGYTF.

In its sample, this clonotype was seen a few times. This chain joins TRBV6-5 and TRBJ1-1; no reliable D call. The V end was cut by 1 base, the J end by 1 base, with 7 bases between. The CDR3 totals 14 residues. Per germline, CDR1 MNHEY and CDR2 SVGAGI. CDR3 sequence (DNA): TGTGCCAGCAGTTACTACGGAGGGAACACTGAAGCTTTCTTT. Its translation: CASSYYGGNTEAFF.

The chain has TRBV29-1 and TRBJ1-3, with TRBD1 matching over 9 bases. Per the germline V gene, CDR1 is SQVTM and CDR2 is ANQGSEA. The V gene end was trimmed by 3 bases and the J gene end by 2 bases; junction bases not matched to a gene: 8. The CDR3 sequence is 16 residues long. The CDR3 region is CSVEDVRDRAGNTIYF. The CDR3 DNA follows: TGCAGCGTTGAGGACGTTAGGGACAGGGCTGGAAACACCATATATTTT.

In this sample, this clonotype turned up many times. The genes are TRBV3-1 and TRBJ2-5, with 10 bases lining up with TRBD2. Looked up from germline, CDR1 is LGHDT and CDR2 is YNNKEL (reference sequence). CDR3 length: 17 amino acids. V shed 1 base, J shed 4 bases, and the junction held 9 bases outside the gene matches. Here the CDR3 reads CASSQGWASGRGETQYF. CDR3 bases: TGTGCCAGCAGCCAAGGGTGGGCTAGCGGGAGAGGAGAGACCCAGTACTTC.

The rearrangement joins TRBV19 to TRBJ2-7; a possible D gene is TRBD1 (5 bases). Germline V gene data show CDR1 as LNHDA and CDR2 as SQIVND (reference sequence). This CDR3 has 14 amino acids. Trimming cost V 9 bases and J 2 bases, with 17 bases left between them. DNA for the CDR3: TGTGCCAGCGTAACTCCGACAGCCCCCTACGAGCAGTACTTC. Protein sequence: CASVTPTAPYEQYF.

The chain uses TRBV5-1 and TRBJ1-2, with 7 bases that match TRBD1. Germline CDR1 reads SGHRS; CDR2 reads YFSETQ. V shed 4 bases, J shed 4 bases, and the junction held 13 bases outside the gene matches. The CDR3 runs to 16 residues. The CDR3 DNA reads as TGCGCCAGCAGCGGCCGGACAGGAGGGTCGGCCTATGGCTACACCTTC. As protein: CASSGRTGGSAYGYTF.

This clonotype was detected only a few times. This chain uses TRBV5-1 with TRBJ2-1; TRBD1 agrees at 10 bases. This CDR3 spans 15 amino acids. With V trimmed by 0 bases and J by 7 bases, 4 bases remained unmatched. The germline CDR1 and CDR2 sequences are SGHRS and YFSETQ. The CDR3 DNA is TGCGCCAGCAGCTTGGGGACAGGGGGTCGGAATGAGCAGTTCTTC. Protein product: CASSLGTGGRNEQFF.

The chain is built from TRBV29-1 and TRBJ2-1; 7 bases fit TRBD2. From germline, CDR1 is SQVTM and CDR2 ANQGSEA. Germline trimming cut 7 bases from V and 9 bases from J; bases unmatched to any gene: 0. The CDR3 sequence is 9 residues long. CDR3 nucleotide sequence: TGCAGCGCGGGGGGTGAGCAGTTCTTC. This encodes CSAGGEQFF.

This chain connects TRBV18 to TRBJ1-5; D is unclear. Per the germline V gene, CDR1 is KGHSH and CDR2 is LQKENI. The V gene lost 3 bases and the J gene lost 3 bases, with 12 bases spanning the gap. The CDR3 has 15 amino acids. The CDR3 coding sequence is TGTGCCAGCTCACCGCAACCAGACTCCAATCAGCCCCAGCATTTT. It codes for CASSPQPDSNQPQHF.

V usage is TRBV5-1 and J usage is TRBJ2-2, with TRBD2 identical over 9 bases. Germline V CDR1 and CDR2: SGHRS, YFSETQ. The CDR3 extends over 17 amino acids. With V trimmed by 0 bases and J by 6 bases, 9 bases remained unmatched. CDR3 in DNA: TGCGCCAGCAGCTTGGTTGAGACTAGCGGCACCCCCGGGGAGCTGTTTTTT. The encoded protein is CASSLVETSGTPGELFF.

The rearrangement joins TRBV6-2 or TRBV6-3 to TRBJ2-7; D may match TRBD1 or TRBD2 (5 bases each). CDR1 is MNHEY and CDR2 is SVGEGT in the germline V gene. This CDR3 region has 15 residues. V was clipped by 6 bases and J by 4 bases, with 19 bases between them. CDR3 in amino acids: CASSPGRTGRYEQYF. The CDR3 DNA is TGTGCCAGCAGCCCAGGGAGAACAGGCAGATACGAGCAGTACTTC.

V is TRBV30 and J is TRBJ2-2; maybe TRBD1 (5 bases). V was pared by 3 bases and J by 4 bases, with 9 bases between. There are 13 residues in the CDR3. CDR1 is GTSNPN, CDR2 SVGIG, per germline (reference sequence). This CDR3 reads CAWSSQGTGELFF. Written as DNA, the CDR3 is TGTGCCTGGAGCTCCCAGGGCACCGGGGAGCTGTTTTTT.

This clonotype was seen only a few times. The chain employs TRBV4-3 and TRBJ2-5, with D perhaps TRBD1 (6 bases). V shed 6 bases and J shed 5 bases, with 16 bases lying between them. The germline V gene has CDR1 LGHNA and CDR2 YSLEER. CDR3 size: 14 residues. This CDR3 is CASSLAGQRETQYF. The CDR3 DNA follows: TGCGCCAGCAGTCTCGCCGGACAGAGGGAGACCCAGTACTTC.

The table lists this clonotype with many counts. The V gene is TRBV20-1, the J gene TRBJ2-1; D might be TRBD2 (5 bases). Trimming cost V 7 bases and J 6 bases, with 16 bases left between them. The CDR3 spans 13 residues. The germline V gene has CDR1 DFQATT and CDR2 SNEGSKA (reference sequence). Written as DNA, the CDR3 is TGCAGTGGAGTTCTAGCCTGGGGCAATGAGCAGTTCTTC. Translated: CSGVLAWGNEQFF.

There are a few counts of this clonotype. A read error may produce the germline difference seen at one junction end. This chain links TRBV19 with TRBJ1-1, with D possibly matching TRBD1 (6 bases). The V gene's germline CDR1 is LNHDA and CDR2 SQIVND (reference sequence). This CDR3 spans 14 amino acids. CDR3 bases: TGTGCCAGTAGTCTAGACAGGTCAAACACTGAAGCTTTCTTT. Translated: CASSLDRSNTEAFF.